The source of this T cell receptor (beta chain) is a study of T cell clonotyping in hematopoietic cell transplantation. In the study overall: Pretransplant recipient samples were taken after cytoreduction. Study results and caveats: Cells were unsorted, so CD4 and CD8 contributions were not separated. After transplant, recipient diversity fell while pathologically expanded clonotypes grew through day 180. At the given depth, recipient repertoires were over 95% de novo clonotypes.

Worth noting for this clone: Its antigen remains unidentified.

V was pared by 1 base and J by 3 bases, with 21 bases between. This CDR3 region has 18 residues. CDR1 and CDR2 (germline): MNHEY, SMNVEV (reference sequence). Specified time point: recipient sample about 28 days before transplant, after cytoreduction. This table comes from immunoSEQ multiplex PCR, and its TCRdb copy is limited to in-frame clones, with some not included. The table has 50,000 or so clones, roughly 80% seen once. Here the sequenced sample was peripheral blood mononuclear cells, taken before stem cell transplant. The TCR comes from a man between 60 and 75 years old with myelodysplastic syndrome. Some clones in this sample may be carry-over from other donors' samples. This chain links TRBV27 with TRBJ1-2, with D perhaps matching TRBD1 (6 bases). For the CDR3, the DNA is TGTGCCAGCAGTTTATGGGCCCTTGCGAGGGGGGCTGACTATGGCTACACCTTC. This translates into CASSLWALARGADYGYTF.